This passage covers 15 T cell receptor beta chains from one sample sequenced in a study of vaccination and CD4 T cells after COVID-19. Described treatment: approximately nine-day PBMC culture with coronavirus spike peptide pools or control peptides (ViraFEST assay). The Oncomine TCR Beta short-read assay generated sequence data from the DNA of cultured CD4+ T cells. TCRdb reprocessed the PCR reads with MiXCR, giving one entry per CDR3 protein. In the table there are approximately 17,000 distinct CDR3 sequences, around 56% of which are singletons. These TCRs are of unknown antigen specificity. The sequenced sample was CD4+ T cells from blood, cultured in vitro, obtained before SARS-CoV-2 vaccination. Receptor source: a human donor who had recovered from COVID-19.

The V call is TRBV19, the J call TRBJ2-1; TRBD1 aligns across 7 bases. CDR1 is LNHDA and CDR2 is SQIVND in the germline V gene (reference sequence). The CDR3 covers 16 residues. V was clipped by 5 bases and J by 8 bases; unmatched bases: 15. CDR3 DNA: TGTGCCAGTAGTTCCGCGAAGGGGGCCCCGGCCCATGAGCAGTTCTTC. Translated: CASSSAKGAPAHEQFF.

The rearrangement links TRBV27 to TRBJ2-1, with TRBD1 as a possible D gene (6 bases). CDR1 and CDR2 (germline): MNHEY, SMNVEV (reference sequence). The CDR3 is 15 residues long. Trimming removed 6 bases at V and 0 bases at J, with 12 bases between. The CDR3 nucleotides read TGTGCCAGCAGATTACAGGGAAGCTCCTACAATGAGCAGTTCTTC. Residues: CASRLQGSSYNEQFF.

The rearrangement links TRBV12-3 or TRBV12-4 to TRBJ2-7, with D unclear. This CDR3 is built from 11 residues. The V end was cut by 6 bases, the J end by 2 bases, with 5 bases between. This CDR3 reads CASSKTYEQYF. The DNA of the CDR3 is TGTGCCAGCAGCAAAACCTACGAGCAGTACTTC.

V gene TRBV20-1 combines with J gene TRBJ1-4, with unresolved D. V was trimmed by 5 bases and J by 3 bases, leaving 10 bases between them. This CDR3 has 13 residues. In germline, CDR1 is DFQATT, CDR2 SNEGSKA (reference sequence). This chain's CDR3 is CSAAVVSNEKLFF. DNA for the CDR3: TGCAGTGCTGCAGTGGTGTCTAATGAAAAACTGTTTTTT.

This clonotype was detected only a few times. This chain links TRBV20-1 with TRBJ2-5, with D possibly matching TRBD2 (5 bases). Trimming removed 1 base from V and 5 bases from J, with 14 bases in between. There are 14 residues in the CDR3. The germline CDR1 and CDR2 sequences are DFQATT and SNEGSKA (reference sequence). The CDR3 reads CSARGMRATETQYF. The CDR3 DNA reads as TGCAGTGCTAGAGGTATGAGGGCCACCGAGACCCAGTACTTC.

This rearrangement joins TRBV6-1 to TRBJ2-3; D call uncertain. The CDR3 contains 14 residues. From germline, CDR1 is MNHNS and CDR2 SASEGT. V was cut by 0 bases and J by 5 bases, with 9 bases left in between. The CDR3 nucleotides read TGTGCCAGCAGTGAAGCGCTAGAAATAGATACGCAGTATTTT. Translated: CASSEALEIDTQYF.

V is TRBV7-9 and J is TRBJ1-6; D perhaps matches TRBD1 (5 bases). From germline, CDR1 is SEHNR and CDR2 FQNEAQ (reference sequence). Deletions cut 5 bases from V and 5 bases from J, with 13 bases between. The CDR3 covers 15 residues. CDR3 protein: CASSPLSGNNSPLHF. The CDR3 DNA reads as TGTGCCAGCAGCCCTCTTTCAGGGAATAATTCACCCCTCCACTTT.

This clonotype was counted only a few times. The gene calls are TRBV7-2 and TRBJ2-5; no clear D. The V and J ends lost 8 bases and 1 base respectively, with 14 bases between them. In germline, CDR1 is SGHTA, CDR2 FQGNSA. The CDR3 consists of 14 residues. CDR3 region: CASQRTEAQETQYF. The CDR3 DNA follows: TGTGCCAGCCAACGAACAGAGGCCCAAGAGACCCAGTACTTC.

This clonotype was picked up a small number of times. The V call is TRBV7-3, the J call TRBJ2-1; D possibly corresponds to TRBD2 (6 bases). V was cut by 2 bases and J by 0 bases, with 8 bases left in between. Germline loops: CDR1 SGHTA, CDR2 FQGTGA. This CDR3 contains 15 residues. CDR3 in amino acids: CASSLLRDSYNEQFF. CDR3 coding DNA: TGTGCCAGCAGCTTATTGCGGGACTCCTACAATGAGCAGTTCTTC.

This clonotype was seen a few times. The CDR3 nucleotides are TGTGCCAGCAGCTTAGCACGGCAGAACTATGGCTACACCTTC. It specifies CASSLARQNYGYTF. This chain connects TRBV7-9 to TRBJ1-2; no clear D gene. CDR1 is SEHNR, CDR2 FQNEAQ, per germline (reference sequence). There are 14 residues in the CDR3. The V and J ends lost 0 bases and 2 bases respectively, with 7 bases between them.

V gene TRBV6-1 combines with J gene TRBJ1-6; 11 nucleotides line up with TRBD1. The germline V gene encodes CDR1 MNHNS and CDR2 SASEGT. The trim removed 5 bases at V and 7 bases at J, leaving 7 bases unmatched. This CDR3 region has 16 residues. The CDR3 region has the DNA TGTGCCAGCAGTCCCCGGACAGGGGGCTACAATTCACCCCTCCACTTT. Its protein product is CASSPRTGGYNSPLHF.

The genes are TRBV6-1 and TRBJ2-2; D ambiguous. The CDR3 consists of 12 residues. Germline lookup yields CDR1 MNHNS and CDR2 SASEGT. Trimming shortened V by 11 bases and J by 5 bases, and 12 bases separated the two germline ends. CDR3 region: CAAGGSTGELFF. CDR3 in DNA: TGTGCCGCCGGCGGTAGTACCGGGGAGCTGTTTTTT.

This clonotype showed up just a few times. The chain employs TRBV19 and TRBJ2-5, with a tentative D call TRBD1 (5 bases). Per germline, CDR1 LNHDA and CDR2 SQIVND (reference sequence). The CDR3 length is 15 residues. Trimming took off 5 bases at V and 3 bases at J, with 16 bases between the two ends. CDR3 loop: CASSGRASREETQYF. The CDR3 DNA sequence: TGTGCCAGTAGTGGCAGGGCGTCGCGTGAAGAGACCCAGTACTTC. Complete variable domain (other parts from reference TRBV19 and TRBJ2-5): DGGITQSPKYLFRKEGQNVTLSCEQNLNHDAMYWYRQDPGQGLRLIYYSQIVNDFQKGDIAEGYSVSREKKESFPLTVTSAQKNPTAFYLCASSGRASREETQYFGPGTRLLVL.

The chain employs TRBV6-1 and TRBJ1-6; 11 bases agree with TRBD1. With V trimmed by 6 bases and J by 9 bases, 10 bases remained unmatched. This CDR3 spans 16 amino acids. CDR1 is MNHNS, CDR2 SASEGT, per germline. CDR3 in amino acids: CASSVLWTGGGSPLHF. CDR3 in DNA: TGTGCCAGCAGCGTACTATGGACAGGGGGCGGTTCACCCCTCCACTTT.

The chain is built from TRBV2 and TRBJ2-7; D is unclear. This CDR3 is 13 amino acids long. Trimming stripped 4 bases from V and 5 bases from J, with 12 bases between. In germline, CDR1 is SNHLY, CDR2 FYNNEI. The CDR3 is CASSVEWAHEQYF. CDR3 bases: TGTGCCAGCAGTGTAGAGTGGGCCCACGAGCAGTACTTC.